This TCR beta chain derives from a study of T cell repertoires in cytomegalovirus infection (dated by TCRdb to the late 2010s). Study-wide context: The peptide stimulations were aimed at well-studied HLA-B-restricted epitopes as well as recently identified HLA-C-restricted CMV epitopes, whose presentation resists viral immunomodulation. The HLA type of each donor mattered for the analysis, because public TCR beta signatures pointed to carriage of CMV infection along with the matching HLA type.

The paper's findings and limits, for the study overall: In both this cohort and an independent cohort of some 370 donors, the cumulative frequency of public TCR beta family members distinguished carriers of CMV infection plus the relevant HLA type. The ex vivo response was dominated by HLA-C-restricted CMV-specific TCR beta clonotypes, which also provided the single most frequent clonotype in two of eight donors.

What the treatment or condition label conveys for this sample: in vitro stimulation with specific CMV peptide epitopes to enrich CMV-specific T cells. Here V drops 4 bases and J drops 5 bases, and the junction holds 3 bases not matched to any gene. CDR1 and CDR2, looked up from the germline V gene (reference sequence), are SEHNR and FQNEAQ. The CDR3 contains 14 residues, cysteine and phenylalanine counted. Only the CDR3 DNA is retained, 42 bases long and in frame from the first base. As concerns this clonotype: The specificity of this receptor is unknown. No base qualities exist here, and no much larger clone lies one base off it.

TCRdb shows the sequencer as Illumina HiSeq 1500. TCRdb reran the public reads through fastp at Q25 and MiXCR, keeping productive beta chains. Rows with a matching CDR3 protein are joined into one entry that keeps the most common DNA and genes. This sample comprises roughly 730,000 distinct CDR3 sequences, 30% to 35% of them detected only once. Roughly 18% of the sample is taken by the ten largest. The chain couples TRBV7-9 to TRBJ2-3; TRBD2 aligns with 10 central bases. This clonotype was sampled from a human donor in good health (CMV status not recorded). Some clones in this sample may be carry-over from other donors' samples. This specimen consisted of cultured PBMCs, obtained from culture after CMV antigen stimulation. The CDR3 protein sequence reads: CASSYGTSEDTQYF. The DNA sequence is TGTGCCAGCAGCTACGGGACTAGCGAAGATACGCAGTATTTT.